Each of the 14 T cell receptor beta chains below was sequenced from the same sample in a study of blood T cell repertoires in COVID-19. Measured with immunoSEQ multiplex PCR; TCRdb has only the in-frame clones, and not every one. The data contain about 340,000 clones, about 90% of them singletons. The sample comprised peripheral blood. These receptors all stem from a woman aged 18-29 years who had recovered from COVID-19.

The chain combines TRBV5-6 with TRBJ2-3; 9 bases fit TRBD2. CDR3 length: 16 residues. V lost 7 bases, J lost 4 bases, and 13 bases stayed unmatched. CDR1 and CDR2 (germline): SGHDT, YYEEEE. Here the CDR3 DNA reads TGTGCCAGCGCGTCGGGTAGCGGGAGATCTTCAGATACGCAGTATTTT. Translated, it gives CASASGSGRSSDTQYF.

This clone was recorded once. The rearrangement links TRBV12-5 to TRBJ2-1, with D maybe TRBD2 (5 bases). Germline values: CDR1 LGHNT, CDR2 FRNRAP. The V gene lost 0 bases and the J gene lost 3 bases, with 12 bases spanning the gap. The CDR3 consists of 16 residues. This chain's CDR3 is CASGLVPAGSYNEQFF. The DNA for the CDR3 is TGTGCTAGTGGTTTGGTACCCGCGGGTAGCTACAATGAGCAGTTCTTC.

This chain connects TRBV3-1 (or the pseudogene TRBV3-2) to TRBJ1-3; D uncertain. Deletions cut 1 base from V and 0 bases from J, with 10 bases between. Germline V gene sequence: CDR1 LGHDT, CDR2 YNNKEL (reference sequence). The CDR3 extends over 16 amino acids. The CDR3 nucleotides read TGTGCCAGCAGCCAAGTCGTTGGGAGCTCTGGAAACACCATATATTTT. As protein: CASSQVVGSSGNTIYF.

The chain is built from TRBV14 and TRBJ1-1; a weak D match, TRBD1 (6 bases). The germline gives CDR1 SGHDN, CDR2 FVKESK. V was clipped by 5 bases and J by 3 bases, with 10 bases between them. The CDR3 spans 13 residues. The CDR3 DNA reads TGTGCCAGCAGCTTGGGGGCCGACACTGAAGCTTTCTTT. Translation: CASSLGADTEAFF.

V and J are TRBV10-1 and TRBJ2-1; 7 bases are a match to TRBD2. There are 14 residues in the CDR3. CDR1 is WNHNN and CDR2 is SYGVQD in the germline V gene (reference sequence). V trimming: 4 bases; J trimming: 9 bases; junction bases outside the gene matches: 9. For the CDR3, the DNA is TGCGCCAGCAGTGTTAGTGTCAGGGAGGGTGAGCAGTTCTTC. Its protein is CASSVSVREGEQFF.

This sequence joins TRBV7-9 and TRBJ1-2; TRBD1 matches at 7 bases. Unmatched junction bases numbered 7, after V lost 5 bases and J lost 4 bases. Per the germline V gene, CDR1 is SEHNR and CDR2 is FQNEAQ (reference sequence). The CDR3 sequence is 14 residues long. The CDR3 sequence: CASSQKTGSYGYTF. CDR3 sequence (DNA): TGTGCCAGCAGCCAAAAGACAGGGTCCTATGGCTACACCTTC.

In this sample, this clone turned up once. This chain connects TRBV5-4 to TRBJ2-5, with TRBD2 matching over 8 bases. V lost 4 bases and J lost 5; bases outside the gene matches: 13. Germline values: CDR1 SGHNT, CDR2 YYREEE (reference sequence). The CDR3 is 16 residues long. The CDR3 region is CASSPGLAGSKETQYF. CDR3 bases: TGTGCCAGCAGCCCCGGACTAGCAGGTTCGAAGGAGACCCAGTACTTC. The full variable domain, its missing parts supplied by reference TRBV5-4 and TRBJ2-5, is ETGVTQSPTHLIKTRGQQVTLRCSSQSGHNTVSWYQQALGQGPQFIFQYYREEENGRGNFPPRFSGLQFPNYSSELNVNALELDDSALYLCASSPGLAGSKETQYFGPGTRLLVL.

This clone was seen just once. This chain connects TRBV9 to TRBJ1-5; D remains unclear. The CDR3 sequence is 15 residues long. Germline loops: CDR1 SGDLS, CDR2 YYNGEE. V shed 2 bases and J shed 7 bases, with 16 bases lying between them. Written as DNA, the CDR3 is TGTGCCAGCAGCGTGTTCCCCGGGGAGGGACAGCCCCAGCATTTT. Protein product: CASSVFPGEGQPQHF.

The gene calls are TRBV24-1 and TRBJ2-1, with 11 bases matching TRBD2. J was trimmed by 0 bases and V by 7 bases; bases with no gene match: 7. CDR1 KGHDR and CDR2 SFDVKD come from the germline V gene. CDR3 length: 17 amino acids. CDR3: CATSRTGLADSYNEQFF. CDR3 nucleotides: TGTGCCACCAGCAGGACGGGACTAGCGGACTCCTACAATGAGCAGTTCTTC.

J is TRBJ2-1 and V is TRBV7-2; TRBD2 aligns across 12 bases. The CDR3 has 19 residues. CDR1 is SGHTA, CDR2 FQGNSA, per germline. The junction had 6 bases not matched to a gene; V was cut back by 0 bases and J by 0 bases. CDR3 in DNA: TGTGCCAGCAGCTTAGCGGCCTCACTAGCGGGAGGCTCCTACAATGAGCAGTTCTTC. It yields the protein CASSLAASLAGGSYNEQFF.

The rearrangement joins TRBV19 to TRBJ2-1; TRBD1 is a possible D gene (6 bases). V lost 3 bases and J lost 4, with 10 bases in between. The CDR3 totals 14 residues. Germline lookup yields CDR1 LNHDA and CDR2 SQIVND (reference sequence). CDR3 amino acids: CASSIQGPYNEQFF. The CDR3 nucleotides read TGTGCCAGTAGTATTCAGGGGCCATACAATGAGCAGTTCTTC. The whole variable domain, remainder taken from reference TRBV19 and TRBJ2-1, is DGGITQSPKYLFRKEGQNVTLSCEQNLNHDAMYWYRQDPGQGLRLIYYSQIVNDFQKGDIAEGYSVSREKKESFPLTVTSAQKNPTAFYLCASSIQGPYNEQFFGPGTRLTVL.

The chain is built from TRBV12-3 or TRBV12-4 and TRBJ2-1; D gene ambiguous. This CDR3 contains 13 residues. V gave up 2 bases and J gave up 10 bases, with 12 bases separating them. The CDR3 DNA follows: TGTGCCAGCAGTTTACACTCCGCGGCCGAGCAGTTCTTC. Its translation: CASSLHSAAEQFF.

This clone was counted a single time. The chain is built from TRBV20-1 and TRBJ1-5, with TRBD1 as a possible D gene (5 bases). The V and J ends lost 3 bases and 0 bases respectively, with 15 bases between them. CDR1 and CDR2 from the germline V gene are DFQATT and SNEGSKA (reference sequence). The CDR3 is made up of 16 amino acids. For the CDR3, the DNA is TGCAGTGCTAGTTACGGGGGAGAATATAGCAATCAGCCCCAGCATTTT. It encodes CSASYGGEYSNQPQHF.

The chain combines TRBV2 with TRBJ2-2; D not certain. From germline, CDR1 is SNHLY and CDR2 FYNNEI. The CDR3 sequence is 14 residues long. V was trimmed by 4 bases and J by 5 bases, leaving 11 bases between them. This CDR3 reads CASSVGRKTGELFF. CDR3 sequence (DNA): TGTGCCAGCAGTGTTGGCAGGAAAACCGGGGAGCTGTTTTTT.